This record looks at one T cell receptor beta chain sequence and its context. What it binds is unknown. This entry belongs to a study of CD4 T cells in relation to SARS-CoV-2 and coronaviruses. Study-level information: The restricting HLA molecule for shared crossreactive spike epitopes was mapped.

Unexposed donor CD4+ T cells date from about 2011-2018, before the COVID-19 pandemic. Broader study findings: Each donor contributed either pre-pandemic or post-infection samples, not both. About 65% of donors had memory CD4+ clonotypes crossrecognizing SARS-CoV-2 and common cold coronavirus spike. SARS-CoV-2-driven expansion was significantly weaker in crossreactive than monoreactive clones.

CDR1 is KGHDR, CDR2 SFDVKD, per germline. The length of the CDR3 is 16 residues. V shed 2 bases and J shed 2 bases, with 14 bases lying between them. The repertoire was sequenced with immunoSEQ multiplex PCR; TCRdb's copy has only in-frame clones and lacks some. The table has around 56,000 clones, 75% to 90% seen once. What was sequenced was memory CD4+ T cells from PBMCs. The J gene is TRBJ2-5, the V gene TRBV24-1, with a tentative D call TRBD1 (6 bases). The receptor's source is a human donor in good health. CDR3 loop: CATSDSHRTVQETQYF. The CDR3 nucleotides are TGTGCCACCAGTGATTCTCATAGGACAGTTCAAGAGACCCAGTACTTC.